This is a list of T cell receptor beta chains from one sample in a study of human T cells and chemical hapten exposure. One entry per CDR3 protein results from TCRdb running MiXCR on the RACE reads. Of tens of thousands of distinct CDR3 sequences in the sample, about 10% were seen once. The source was whole blood, collected in connection with sensitization to the hapten diphenylcyclopropenone (DPC). These receptors all stem from a man aged 35-49 years with alopecia areata. Some clones in this sample may be carry-over from other donors' samples. Both conserved end residues are part of each CDR3. The order of the fields is V gene, D gene, J gene, clone size, CDR3 length, CDR3 protein, CDR3 DNA. A D gene is named only where the DNA matches it firmly. Some rows have no size entry. The others give once, few or many, or a class for an expanded clone.

TRBV27	NA	TRBJ1-3	many	15	CASSALGGLGNTIYF	TGTGCCAGCAGTGCCCTCGGGGGGCTTGGAAACACCATATATTTT
TRBV4-3	NA	TRBJ2-1	NA	15	CASSQDAGQGNEQFF	TGCGCCAGCAGCCAAGATGCGGGTCAGGGCAATGAGCAGTTCTTC
TRBV20-1	NA	TRBJ1-2	many	13	CSASLGVGYGYTF	TGCAGTGCTAGCCTAGGGGTGGGCTATGGCTACACCTTC
TRBV7-9	TRBD2	TRBJ2-3	NA	13	CASSAGGTDTQYF	TGTGCCAGCAGCGCGGGGGGCACAGATACGCAGTATTTT
TRBV7-9	NA	TRBJ1-1	many	12	CASTPEAPQAFF	TGTGCCAGCACCCCAGAGGCGCCTCAAGCTTTCTTT
TRBV20-1	NA	TRBJ2-3	NA	14	CSACRIGTPDTQYF	TGCAGTGCTTGTAGGATAGGGACGCCAGATACGCAGTATTTT
TRBV5-1	TRBD2	TRBJ2-2	NA	19	CASSLVGTSGRTNTGELFF	TGCGCCAGCAGCTTGGTCGGGACTAGCGGGAGGACGAACACCGGGGAGCTGTTTTTT
TRBV2	NA	TRBJ1-5	NA	13	CASIQNSNQPQHF	TGTGCCAGCATTCAGAATAGCAATCAGCCCCAGCATTTT
TRBV2	NA	TRBJ1-3	NA	14	CASIPTGSGNTIYF	TGTGCCAGCATACCGACAGGCTCTGGAAACACCATATATTTT
TRBV20-1	TRBD1	TRBJ2-5	NA	16	CSAGQGGLAYQETQYF	TGCAGTGCTGGACAGGGAGGCTTGGCTTACCAAGAGACCCAGTACTTC
TRBV5-1	NA	TRBJ2-1	few	16	CASSLGGGAYYNEQFF	TGCGCCAGCAGCTTGGGGGGGGGCGCATACTACAATGAGCAGTTCTTC
TRBV29-1	NA	TRBJ2-5	few	12	CSVDSGKETQYF	TGCAGCGTTGACTCTGGAAAGGAGACCCAGTACTTC
TRBV10-3	TRBD1	TRBJ1-1	few	18	CAISGPGQPSSMNTEAFF	TGTGCCATCAGTGGGCCGGGACAGCCGTCATCCATGAACACTGAAGCTTTCTTT
TRBV5-1	NA	TRBJ1-5	NA	18	CASSSQPSGTRPSQPQHF	TGCGCCAGCAGCTCTCAACCCAGCGGGACACGCCCCAGTCAGCCCCAGCATTTT
TRBV12-3/TRBV12-4	TRBD1	TRBJ2-6	NA	17	CASSTGTANSGANVLTF	TGTGCCAGCAGCACCGGGACAGCGAACTCTGGGGCCAACGTCCTGACTTTC
TRBV7-2	NA	TRBJ2-3	medium-sized	16	CASSSPRRSSTDTQYF	TGTGCCAGCAGCTCCCCCCGCAGGTCTAGCACAGATACGCAGTATTTT
TRBV29-1	NA	TRBJ1-1	many	11	CSQSTVTEAFF	TGCAGCCAAAGTACGGTAACTGAAGCTTTCTTT
TRBV20-1	TRBD1	TRBJ1-6	NA	13	CSATRGRGSPLHF	TGCAGTGCTACGAGGGGGCGCGGTTCACCCCTCCACTTT
TRBV29-1	TRBD1	TRBJ1-1	few	14	CSVAGTETYTEAFF	TGCAGCGTTGCCGGGACAGAGACATACACTGAAGCTTTCTTT
TRBV30	TRBD2	TRBJ2-3	few	12	CAWSVGGDTQYF	TGTGCCTGGAGTGTGGGGGGGGATACGCAGTATTTT
TRBV3-1	NA	TRBJ1-1	few	14	CASSQTILNTEAFF	TGTGCCAGCAGCCAAACCATCCTGAACACTGAAGCTTTCTTT
TRBV5-4	TRBD2	TRBJ2-2	NA	16	CASSLWAGASTGELFF	TGTGCCAGCAGCTTGTGGGCGGGAGCGAGCACCGGGGAGCTGTTTTTT
TRBV2	NA	TRBJ1-2	many	13	CASSEGGFYGYTF	TGTGCCAGCAGTGAAGGGGGATTCTATGGCTACACCTTC
TRBV20-1	NA	TRBJ2-7	NA	14	CSARAPNRSWEQYF	TGCAGTGCTAGAGCCCCCAACAGGTCGTGGGAGCAGTACTTC
TRBV20-1	NA	TRBJ2-1	few	15	CSARHSSVPYNEQFF	TGCAGTGCTAGACACTCTAGCGTGCCCTACAATGAGCAGTTCTTC
TRBV7-2	TRBD2	TRBJ2-3	NA	17	CASSPPGAGGGTDTQYF	TGTGCCAGCAGCCCGCCCGGAGCGGGAGGCGGCACAGATACGCAGTATTTT
TRBV20-1	NA	TRBJ2-5	NA	16	CSARGIAGAAWETQYF	TGCAGTGCCAGGGGAATTGCGGGAGCCGCCTGGGAGACCCAGTACTTC
TRBV7-3	NA	TRBJ2-2	NA	15	CASSPLATNTGELFF	TGTGCCAGCAGTCCCTTGGCTACGAACACCGGGGAGCTGTTTTTT
TRBV11-2	NA	TRBJ2-1	NA	12	CASSKFQTEQFF	TGTGCCAGCAGCAAATTTCAGACAGAGCAGTTCTTC
TRBV9	NA	TRBJ2-5	few	16	CASSVGGAGTQETQYF	TGTGCCAGCAGCGTAGGAGGCGCAGGGACCCAAGAGACCCAGTACTTC
TRBV30	NA	TRBJ2-2	NA	16	CAWSVRVASRTGELFF	TGTGCCTGGAGTGTACGGGTAGCGTCTAGAACCGGGGAGCTGTTTTTT
TRBV20-1	TRBD2	TRBJ2-5	few	14	CSARELAGAETQYF	TGCAGTGCTAGAGAACTAGCGGGAGCAGAGACCCAGTACTTC
TRBV7-9	NA	TRBJ2-3	NA	17	CASPAQGSRNSTDTQYF	TGTGCCAGCCCCGCGCAAGGCTCTCGAAATAGCACAGATACGCAGTATTTT
TRBV7-2	NA	TRBJ2-3	NA	15	CASSLSPASTDTQYF	TGTGCCAGCAGCTTAAGTCCGGCATCCACAGATACGCAGTATTTT